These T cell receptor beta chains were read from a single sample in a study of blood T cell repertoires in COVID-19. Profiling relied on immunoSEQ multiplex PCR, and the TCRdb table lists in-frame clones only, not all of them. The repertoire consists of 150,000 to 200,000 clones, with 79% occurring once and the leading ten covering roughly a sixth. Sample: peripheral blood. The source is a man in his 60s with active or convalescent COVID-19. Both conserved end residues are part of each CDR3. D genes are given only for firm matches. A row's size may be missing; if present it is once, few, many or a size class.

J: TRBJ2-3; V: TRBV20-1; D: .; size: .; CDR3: CSAKGGNTQYF; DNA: TGCAGTGCTAAAGGAGGGAATACGCAGTATTTT
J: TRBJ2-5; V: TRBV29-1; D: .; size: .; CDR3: CSVTGNQETQYF; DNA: TGCAGCGTAACAGGGAATCAAGAGACCCAGTACTTC
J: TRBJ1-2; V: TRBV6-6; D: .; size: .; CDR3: CASSQLTGSGYTF; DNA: TGTGCCAGCAGTCAACTGACAGGTTCTGGCTACACCTTC
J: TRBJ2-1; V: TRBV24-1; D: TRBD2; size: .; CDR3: CATSGGWTSGRAGRYNEQFF; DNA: TGTGCCACCAGTGGGGGATGGACTAGCGGGAGGGCGGGAAGATACAATGAGCAGTTCTTC
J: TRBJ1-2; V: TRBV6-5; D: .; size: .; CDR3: CASSSGTDYGYTF; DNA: TGTGCCAGCAGTTCGGGGACTGACTATGGCTACACCTTC
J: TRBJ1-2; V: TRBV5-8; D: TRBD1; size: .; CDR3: CASSHGQGWNYGYTF; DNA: TGTGCCAGCAGCCACGGACAGGGATGGAACTATGGCTACACCTTC
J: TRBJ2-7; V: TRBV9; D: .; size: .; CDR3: CASSVGTGTTYEQYF; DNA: TGTGCCAGCAGCGTAGGAACAGGGACAACCTACGAGCAGTACTTC
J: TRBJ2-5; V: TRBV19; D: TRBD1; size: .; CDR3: CASSGQTGDRETQYF; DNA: TGTGCCAGTAGTGGACAGACAGGGGATAGAGAGACCCAGTACTTC
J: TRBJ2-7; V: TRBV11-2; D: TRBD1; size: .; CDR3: CASSSTGGDEQYF; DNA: TGTGCCAGCAGCTCTACAGGGGGTGACGAGCAGTACTTC
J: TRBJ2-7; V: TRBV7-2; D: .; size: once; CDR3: CASNAEESEEQYF; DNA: TGTGCCAGCAATGCCGAGGAGTCGGAGGAGCAGTACTTC
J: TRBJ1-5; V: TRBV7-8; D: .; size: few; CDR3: CASSLGSRGEGNQPQHF; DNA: TGTGCCAGCAGCTTAGGTTCACGGGGTGAAGGCAATCAGCCCCAGCATTTT
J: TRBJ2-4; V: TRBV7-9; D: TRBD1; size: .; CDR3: CASDGYSGGSGIQYF; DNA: TGTGCCAGCGACGGATATTCAGGGGGCAGCGGCATTCAGTACTTC
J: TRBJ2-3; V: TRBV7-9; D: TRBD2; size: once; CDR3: CASSLSEDRGLAGGVYF; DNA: TGTGCCAGCAGCTTATCGGAGGACAGGGGACTAGCGGGAGGCGTGTATTTT
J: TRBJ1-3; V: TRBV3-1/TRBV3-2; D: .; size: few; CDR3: CASSLPPGNTIYF; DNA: TGTGCCAGCAGCCTCCCCCCGGGGAACACCATATATTTT
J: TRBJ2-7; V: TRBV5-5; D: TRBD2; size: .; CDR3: CASSLGFGLAGAEQYF; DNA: TGTGCCAGCAGCTTAGGGTTTGGACTAGCGGGAGCCGAGCAGTACTTC
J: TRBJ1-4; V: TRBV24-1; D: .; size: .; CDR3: CATSDVDRSSTNEKLFF; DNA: TGTGCCACCAGTGATGTAGACAGGAGCTCAACTAATGAAAAACTGTTTTTT
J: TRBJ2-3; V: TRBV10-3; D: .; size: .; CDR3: CAISASTGTSTDTQYF; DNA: TGTGCCATCAGTGCCTCGACAGGTACTAGCACAGATACGCAGTATTTT
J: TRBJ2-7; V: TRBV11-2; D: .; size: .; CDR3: CASSLASAYEQYF; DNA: TGTGCCAGCAGCTTAGCTAGCGCCTACGAGCAGTACTTC
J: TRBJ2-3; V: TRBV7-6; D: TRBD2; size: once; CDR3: CASSSWGGLAGGASTDTQYF; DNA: TGTGCCAGCAGCTCGTGGGGGGGACTAGCGGGAGGTGCGAGCACAGATACGCAGTATTTT
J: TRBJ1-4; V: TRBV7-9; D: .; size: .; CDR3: CASSRGASNEKLFF; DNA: TGTGCCAGCAGCCGGGGGGCCTCTAATGAAAAACTGTTTTTT
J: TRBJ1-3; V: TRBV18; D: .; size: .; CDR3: CASSPRQGNTIYF; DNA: TGTGCCAGCTCACCCCGACAAGGAAACACCATATATTTT
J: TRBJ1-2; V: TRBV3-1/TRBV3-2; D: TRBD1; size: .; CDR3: CASRGRTGSYGYTF; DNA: TGTGCCAGCAGGGGGAGGACAGGGTCCTATGGCTACACCTTC
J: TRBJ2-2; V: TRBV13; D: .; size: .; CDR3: CASSSLTGELFF; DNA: TGTGCCAGCAGCTCCCTAACCGGGGAGCTGTTTTTT
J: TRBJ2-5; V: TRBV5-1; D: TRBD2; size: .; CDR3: CASSRSPGLAAQETQYF; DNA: TGCGCCAGCAGCCGCAGCCCCGGACTAGCGGCCCAAGAGACCCAGTACTTC
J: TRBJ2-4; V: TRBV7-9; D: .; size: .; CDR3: CASRWGLPTGNIQYF; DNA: TGTGCCAGCAGGTGGGGCCTTCCCACGGGAAACATTCAGTACTTC
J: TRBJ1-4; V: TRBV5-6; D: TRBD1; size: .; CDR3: CASSQDRGSATNEKLFF; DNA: TGTGCCAGCAGCCAGGACAGGGGATCGGCAACTAATGAAAAACTGTTTTTT
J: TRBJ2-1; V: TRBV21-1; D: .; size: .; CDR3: CASSKAQGVETYNEQFF; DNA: TGTGCCAGCAGCAAAGCGCAGGGGGTAGAGACCTACAATGAGCAGTTCTTC
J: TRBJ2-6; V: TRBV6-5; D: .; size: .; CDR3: CATKDRSGANVLTF; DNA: TGTGCCACAAAGGACAGAAGCGGGGCCAACGTCCTGACTTTC
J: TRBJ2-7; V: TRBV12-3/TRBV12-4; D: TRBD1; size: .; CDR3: CASSLTGPYEQYF; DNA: TGTGCCAGCAGTTTGACAGGGCCCTACGAGCAGTACTTC